This T cell receptor beta chain was captured in a study of regulatory T cells in long-lasting Graves disease. With iRepertoire HTBI primers and Arm-PCR of CDR3 regions, TCR beta libraries were built. TCRdb reprocessed the multiplex PCR reads with MiXCR, giving one entry per CDR3 protein. The sample carries 650,000 to 700,000 distinct CDR3 sequences, around 30% recorded once. The V end was cut by 4 bases, the J end by 3 bases, with 9 bases between. Germline loops: CDR1 LGHNT, CDR2 FRNRAP. CDR3 length: 13 amino acids. The time point denotes: persistent/refractory GD, antithyroid drugs over 5 years with positive TRAb. PBMC-extracted RNA yielded the TCR library. Patients met American Thyroid Association criteria for Graves' disease. There are a few counts of this clonotype. The antigen is undetermined. General observations from the study: Comparison showed that persistent patients shared more public clonotypes (about 2,800) than new patients (roughly 1,000). Persistent cases favored TRBV28, TRBJ1-2 and TRBJ2-5.

The clonotype was recovered from a female donor with Graves disease. The material was peripheral blood mononuclear cells (PBMCs), obtained when the disease was refractory, from a patient treated with antithyroid drugs. This chain connects TRBV12-5 to TRBJ1-1, with D possibly matching TRBD1 (5 bases). CDR3 DNA: TGTGCTAGTGGTTACGAGGGGTACACTGAAGCTTTCTTT. This codes for CASGYEGYTEAFF.